This TCR beta chain was recovered during a study of blood T cell repertoires in COVID-19. Study-wide background: Samples representing acute and convalescent COVID-19 were sourced from the United States, Italy and Spain.

Authors' analysis steps: Researchers report that nucleated cell counts were estimated from reference gene primer amplification. Data came from immunoSEQ multiplex PCR; TCRdb stores just in-frame clones and leaves some out. V and J calls and clone size are given by that table; D and trimming were obtained from the DNA. This sample carries 100,000 to 150,000 clones, around 88% of them seen once, and the ten largest clones take roughly 4%. Seattle patients were enrolled during active infection and followed longitudinally. Trimming stripped 1 base from V and 13 bases from J, with 20 bases between. Germline lookup yields CDR1 GTSNPN and CDR2 SVGIG (reference sequence). The CDR3 extends over 15 amino acids.

The chain couples TRBV30 to TRBJ1-6, with D hard to call. The source of this sequence is a man aged 55 to 70 with COVID-19, enrolled during active disease. Material: peripheral blood. This chain's CDR3 is CAWSDPEGGRPPLHF. CDR3 in DNA: TGTGCCTGGAGTGACCCCGAGGGAGGCCGGCCGCCCCTCCACTTT.